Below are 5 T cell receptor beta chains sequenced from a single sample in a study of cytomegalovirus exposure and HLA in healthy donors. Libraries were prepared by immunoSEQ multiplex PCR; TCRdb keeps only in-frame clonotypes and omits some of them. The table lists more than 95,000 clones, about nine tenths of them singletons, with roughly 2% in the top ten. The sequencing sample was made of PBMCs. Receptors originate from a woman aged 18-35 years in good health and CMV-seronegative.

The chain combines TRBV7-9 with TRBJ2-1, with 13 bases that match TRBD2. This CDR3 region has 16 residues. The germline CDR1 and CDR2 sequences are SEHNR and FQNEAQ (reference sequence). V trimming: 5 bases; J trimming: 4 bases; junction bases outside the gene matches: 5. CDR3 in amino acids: CASSGGLAGPYNEQFF. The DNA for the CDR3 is TGTGCCAGCAGCGGGGGACTAGCGGGACCTTACAATGAGCAGTTCTTC.

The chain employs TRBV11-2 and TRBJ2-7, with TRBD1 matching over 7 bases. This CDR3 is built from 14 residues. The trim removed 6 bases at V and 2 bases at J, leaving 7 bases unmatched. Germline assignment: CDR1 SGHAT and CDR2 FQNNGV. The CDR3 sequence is CASRKTGVPYEQYF. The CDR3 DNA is TGTGCCAGCAGAAAAACAGGGGTCCCCTACGAGCAGTACTTC.

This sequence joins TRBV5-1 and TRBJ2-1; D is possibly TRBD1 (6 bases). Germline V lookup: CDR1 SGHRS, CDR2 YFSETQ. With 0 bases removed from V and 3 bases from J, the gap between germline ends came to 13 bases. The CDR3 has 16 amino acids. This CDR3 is CASSLDGGGSYNEQFF. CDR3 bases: TGCGCCAGCAGCTTGGATGGTGGGGGCAGCTACAATGAGCAGTTCTTC.

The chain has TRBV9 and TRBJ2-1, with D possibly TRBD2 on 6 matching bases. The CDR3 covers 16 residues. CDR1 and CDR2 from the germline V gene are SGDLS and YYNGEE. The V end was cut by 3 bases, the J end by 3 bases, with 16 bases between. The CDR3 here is CASSAGTSDLYNEQFF. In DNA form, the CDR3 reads TGTGCCAGCAGCGCAGGGACTTCGGATCTCTACAATGAGCAGTTCTTC.

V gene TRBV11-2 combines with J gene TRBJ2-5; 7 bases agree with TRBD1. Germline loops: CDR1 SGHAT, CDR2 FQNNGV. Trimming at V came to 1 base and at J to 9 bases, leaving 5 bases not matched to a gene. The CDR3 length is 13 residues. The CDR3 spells CASSLGQGAAQYF. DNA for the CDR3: TGTGCCAGCAGCTTAGGACAGGGCGCGGCCCAGTACTTC. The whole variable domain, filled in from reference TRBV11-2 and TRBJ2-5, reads EAGVAQSPRYKIIEKRQSVAFWCNPISGHATLYWYQQILGQGPKLLIQFQNNGVVDDSQLPKDRFSAERLKGVDSTLKIQPAKLEDSAVYLCASSLGQGAAQYFGPGTRLLVL.